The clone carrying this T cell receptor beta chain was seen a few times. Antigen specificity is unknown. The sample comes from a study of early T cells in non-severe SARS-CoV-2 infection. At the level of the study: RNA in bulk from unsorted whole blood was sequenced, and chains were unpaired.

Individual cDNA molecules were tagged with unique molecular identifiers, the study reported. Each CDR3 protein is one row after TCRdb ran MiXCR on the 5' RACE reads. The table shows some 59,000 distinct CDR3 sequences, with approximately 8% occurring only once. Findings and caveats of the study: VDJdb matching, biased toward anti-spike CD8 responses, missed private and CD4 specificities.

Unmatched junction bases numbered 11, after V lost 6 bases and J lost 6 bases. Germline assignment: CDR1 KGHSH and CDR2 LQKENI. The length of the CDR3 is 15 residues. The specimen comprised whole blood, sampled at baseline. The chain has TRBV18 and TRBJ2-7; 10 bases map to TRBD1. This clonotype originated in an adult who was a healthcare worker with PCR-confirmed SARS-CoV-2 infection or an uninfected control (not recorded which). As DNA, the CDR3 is TGTGCCAGCTCCCGTCCGGGACAGGGGACTCCCGAGCAGTACTTC. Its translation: CASSRPGQGTPEQYF. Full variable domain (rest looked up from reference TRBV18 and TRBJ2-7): NAGVMQNPRHLVRRRGQEARLRCSPMKGHSHVYWYRQLPEEGLKFMVYLQKENIIDESGMPKERFSAEFPKEGPSILRIQQVVRGDSAAYFCASSRPGQGTPEQYFGPGTRLTVT.